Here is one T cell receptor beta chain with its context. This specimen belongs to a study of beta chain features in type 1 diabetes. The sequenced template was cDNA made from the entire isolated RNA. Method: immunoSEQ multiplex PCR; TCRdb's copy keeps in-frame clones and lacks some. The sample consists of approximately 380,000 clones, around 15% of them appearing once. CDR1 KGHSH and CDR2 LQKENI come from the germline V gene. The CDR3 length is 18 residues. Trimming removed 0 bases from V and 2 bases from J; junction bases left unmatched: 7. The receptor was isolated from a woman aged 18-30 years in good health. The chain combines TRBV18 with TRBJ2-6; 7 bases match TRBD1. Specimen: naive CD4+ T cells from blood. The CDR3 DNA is TGTGCCAGCTCACCACCGCTGACAGGGCTTGCTGGGGCCAACGTCCTGACTTTC. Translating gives CASSPPLTGLAGANVLTF.